This TCR beta chain appears in the sequencing data of a study of regulatory T cells in long-lasting Graves disease. Assembly of TCR beta libraries relied on iRepertoire HTBI primers together with Arm-PCR of CDR3 regions. One entry per CDR3 protein, called by TCRdb with MiXCR from the multiplex PCR reads. The sample consists of approximately 350,000 distinct CDR3 sequences, around 17% of them appearing once. The germline V gene has CDR1 MGHRA and CDR2 YSYEKL. The length of the CDR3 is 16 residues. V shed 3 bases and J shed 8 bases, with 17 bases lying between them. The time point: newly diagnosed GD, antithyroid drugs for less than 3 months. Generation of the TCR library employed RNA extracted from PBMCs. This clonotype was detected ten times or more. These same records also appear under a second study, on T cells in Graves' hyperthyroidism and ophthalmopathy. That paper notes: Ophthalmopathy and stable hyperthyroidism were separated by a 13 V-J model.

The receptor was isolated from a middle-aged man with Graves disease. V and J are TRBV4-1 and TRBJ1-6; no reliable D call. The sample consisted of peripheral blood mononuclear cells (PBMCs), taken at new diagnosis, from a patient treated with antithyroid drugs. The chain's CDR3 is CASSQMGLVGYSPLHF. The DNA of the CDR3 is TGCGCCAGCAGCCAGATGGGCCTCGTAGGGTATTCACCCCTCCACTTT.